This T cell receptor (beta chain) was observed in a study of vaccination effects on CD4 cells after COVID-19. Germline CDR1 is SGHRS and CDR2 is YFSETQ. The CDR3 is 16 residues long. Sequencing in the ViraFEST assay came after antigen-specific CD4+ T cells had been expanded with viral peptide pools, which were used to stimulate PBMC. The culture ran for 10 days before CD4+ T cells were isolated. Two-dose vaccination with either BNT162b2 or mRNA-1273 was given to the participants. Vaccine recipients had no previous SARS-CoV-2 infection; their nucleocapsid antibodies were negative. Cultures had half their medium replaced with IL-2 medium on days 3 and 7. General study results and limits: Nearly all vaccine-induced clones in healthy recipients recognized only SARS-CoV-2.

On this clone itself: Its cognate antigen is unknown. Sequence at one end of the junction differs from germline and may be a read error.

Here immunoSEQ multiplex PCR was the method, and the copy in TCRdb shows in-frame clones only, minus some. This table has 55,000 to 70,000 clones, around three quarters appearing once. This receptor was obtained from a human donor who received a COVID-19 vaccine. Source: CD4+ T cells from PBMCs cultured with HCoV-OC43 spike peptides, taken after COVID-19 vaccination. Subset reported: HCoV-OC43 spike overlapping peptide pool stimulation. The chain joins TRBV5-1 to TRBJ2-5, with D maybe TRBD2 (5 bases). This CDR3 reads CASSLELGELQVTQYF. CDR3 in DNA: TGCGCCAGCAGCTTGGAATTGGGAGAACTCCAAGTGACCCAGTACTTC.